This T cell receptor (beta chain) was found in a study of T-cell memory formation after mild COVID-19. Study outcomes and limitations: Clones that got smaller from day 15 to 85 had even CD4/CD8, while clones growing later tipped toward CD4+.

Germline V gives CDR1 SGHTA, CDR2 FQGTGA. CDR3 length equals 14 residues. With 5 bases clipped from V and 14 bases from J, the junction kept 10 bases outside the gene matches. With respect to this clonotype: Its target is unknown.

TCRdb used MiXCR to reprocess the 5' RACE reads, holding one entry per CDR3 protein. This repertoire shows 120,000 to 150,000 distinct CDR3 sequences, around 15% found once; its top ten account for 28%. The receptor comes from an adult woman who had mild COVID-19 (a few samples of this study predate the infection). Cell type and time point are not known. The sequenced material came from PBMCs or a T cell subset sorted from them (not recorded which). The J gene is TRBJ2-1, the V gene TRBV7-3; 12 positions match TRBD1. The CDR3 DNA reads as TGTGCCAGCAGCCCGGGGCCCGGGACAGGGGGCGAGTTCTTC. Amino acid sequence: CASSPGPGTGGEFF.